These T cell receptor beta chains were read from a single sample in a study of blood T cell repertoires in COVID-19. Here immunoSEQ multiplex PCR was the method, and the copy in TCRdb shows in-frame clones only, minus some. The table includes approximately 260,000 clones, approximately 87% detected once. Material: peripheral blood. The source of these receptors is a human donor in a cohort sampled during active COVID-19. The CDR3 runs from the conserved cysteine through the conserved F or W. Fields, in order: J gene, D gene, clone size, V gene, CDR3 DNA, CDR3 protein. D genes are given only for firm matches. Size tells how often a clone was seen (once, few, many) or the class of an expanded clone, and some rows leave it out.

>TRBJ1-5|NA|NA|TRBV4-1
TGCGCCAGCAGCCAAGATCAGGCAGGGAGGCAGCCCCAGCATTTT
CASSQDQAGRQPQHF
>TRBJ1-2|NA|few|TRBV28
TGTGCCAGCAGTCTAGCAGGAAACTATGGCTACACCTTC
CASSLAGNYGYTF
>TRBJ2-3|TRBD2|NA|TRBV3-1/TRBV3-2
TGTGCCAGCAGCCAAAGGGCGGGGGAGGATACGCAGTATTTT
CASSQRAGEDTQYF
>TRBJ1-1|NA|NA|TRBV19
TGTGCCAGTAGTTTTATCCGGGACACCCCTGAAGCTTTCTTT
CASSFIRDTPEAFF
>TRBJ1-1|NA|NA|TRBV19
TGTGCCAGTATCACTTTGGGAGGCATGAACACTGAAGCTTTCTTT
CASITLGGMNTEAFF
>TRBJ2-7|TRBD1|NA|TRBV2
TGTGCCAGCAGCACCGGGACAGACTCCTACGAGCAGTACTTC
CASSTGTDSYEQYF
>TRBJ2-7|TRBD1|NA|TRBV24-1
TGTGCCACCAGTGATTTGGGAGGGACAGGGGGCAAGGGCTCCTACGAGCAGTACTTC
CATSDLGGTGGKGSYEQYF
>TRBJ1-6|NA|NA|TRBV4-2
TGTGCCAGCAGCCAAAACCGAGGTTATAATTCACCCCTCCACTTT
CASSQNRGYNSPLHF
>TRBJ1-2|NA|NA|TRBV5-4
TGTGCCAGCAGCCAAGGACAGATTAACTATGGCTACACCTTC
CASSQGQINYGYTF
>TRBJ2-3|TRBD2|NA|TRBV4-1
TGCGCCAGCAGCCAGACCGAACTACTAGCGGGCATCACAGATACGCAGTATTTT
CASSQTELLAGITDTQYF
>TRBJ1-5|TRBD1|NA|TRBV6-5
TGTGCCAGCAGGCGAGGACAGGGGAGCAATCAGCCCCAGCATTTT
CASRRGQGSNQPQHF
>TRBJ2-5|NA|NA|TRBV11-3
TGTGCCAGCAGCCTGACTCCAGAGACCCAGTACTTC
CASSLTPETQYF
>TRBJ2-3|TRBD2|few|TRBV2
TGTGCCAGCAGTCCCCGTGGAGCGGGAACTAGCACAGATACGCAGTATTTT
CASSPRGAGTSTDTQYF
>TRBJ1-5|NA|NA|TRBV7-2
TGTGCCAGCAGCTTAGGGCCGACAGGTCAGCCCCAGCATTTT
CASSLGPTGQPQHF
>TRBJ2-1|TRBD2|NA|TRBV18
TGTGCCAGCTCACCACCCACTAGCGGATACAATGAGCAGTTCTTC
CASSPPTSGYNEQFF
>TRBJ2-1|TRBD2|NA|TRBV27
TGTGCCAGCAGTTTGAGGGGACTAGCGGGATCTGAGCAGTTCTTC
CASSLRGLAGSEQFF
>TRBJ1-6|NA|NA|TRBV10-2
TGCGCCAGCAGTGAGTCGACTTCTACAGGCGGTTCACCCCTCCACTTT
CASSESTSTGGSPLHF
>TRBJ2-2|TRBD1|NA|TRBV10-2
TGCGCCAGCAGAGAGTACAGGGGATCCACCGGGGAGCTGTTTTTT
CASREYRGSTGELFF
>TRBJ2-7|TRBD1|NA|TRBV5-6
TGTGCCAGCAGCTGGACAGGGGGCGGCTACGAGCAGTACTTC
CASSWTGGGYEQYF
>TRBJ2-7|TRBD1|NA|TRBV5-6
TGTGCCAGCACCCACAGGGGAAAATACGAGCAGTACTTC
CASTHRGKYEQYF
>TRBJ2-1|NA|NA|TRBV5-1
TGCGCCAGCAGCTTGGATGTGCAGGTCCATGAGCAGTTCTTC
CASSLDVQVHEQFF
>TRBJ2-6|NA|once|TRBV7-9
TGTGCCAGCAGCTGGCCAGGGGTTGTCAACGTCCTGACTTTC
CASSWPGVVNVLTF
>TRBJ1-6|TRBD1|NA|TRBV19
TGTGCCAGTAGTATACAGGGGGGTCGATCACCCCTCCACTTT
CASSIQGGRSPLHF
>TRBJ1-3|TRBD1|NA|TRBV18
TGTGCCAGCTCGCCGACAGGGGCCGGAAACACCATATATTTT
CASSPTGAGNTIYF
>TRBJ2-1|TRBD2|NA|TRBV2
TGTGCCAGCAGCCCTAGCGGGAGGTCCTACAATGAGCAGTTCTTC
CASSPSGRSYNEQFF
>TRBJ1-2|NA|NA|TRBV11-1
TGTGCCAGCAGCTTAGCGCAACGGGGACAAGATGGCTACACCTTC
CASSLAQRGQDGYTF
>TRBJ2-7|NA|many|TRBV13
TGTGCCAGCAGCTTTCGAGGGAGGAGCACCTACGAGCAGTACTTC
CASSFRGRSTYEQYF
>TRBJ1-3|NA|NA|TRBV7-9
TGTGCCAGCAGCTCTACAGGAGTCTCTGGAAACACCATATATTTT
CASSSTGVSGNTIYF
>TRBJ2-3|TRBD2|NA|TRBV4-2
TGTGCCAGCAGCCAAGTAGGTAGGACTAGCAGTCGCACAGATACGCAGTATTTT
CASSQVGRTSSRTDTQYF
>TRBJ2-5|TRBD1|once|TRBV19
TGTGCCAGTAGTATTTTCGGGACAGGGGAAGAGACCCAGTACTTC
CASSIFGTGEETQYF
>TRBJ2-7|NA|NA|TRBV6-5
TGTGCCAGCAGTATAAGAGAACCTGGCTCCTACGAGCAGTACTTC
CASSIREPGSYEQYF
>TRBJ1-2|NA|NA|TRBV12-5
TGTGCTAGTGGTTTGGGGGGCCACCATGGCTACACCTTC
CASGLGGHHGYTF
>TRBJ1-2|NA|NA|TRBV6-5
TGTGCCAGCAGTTACTCGGGAGGGTACGATGGCTACACCTTC
CASSYSGGYDGYTF
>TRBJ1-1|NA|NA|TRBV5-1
TGCGCCAGCAGCACAATGGAGGCTGAAGCTTTCTTT
CASSTMEAEAFF
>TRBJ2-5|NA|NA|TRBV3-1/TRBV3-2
TGTGCCAGCAGCAAAAACCCGATAGGACTTAGGCCCGAGACCCAGTACTTC
CASSKNPIGLRPETQYF
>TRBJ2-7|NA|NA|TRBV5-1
TGCGCCAGCAGCTTGGGTTGGGCGGGTAGCTCCTACGAGCAGTACTTC
CASSLGWAGSSYEQYF
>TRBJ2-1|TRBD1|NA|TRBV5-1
TGCGCCAGCAGCTCCGGGACAGGGGGATACAATGAGCAGTTCTTC
CASSSGTGGYNEQFF
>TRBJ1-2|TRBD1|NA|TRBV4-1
TGCGCCAGCAGCCAAGGGACAGGGTTTCGCTCCACCTTC
CASSQGTGFRSTF
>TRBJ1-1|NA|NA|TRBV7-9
TGTGCCAGCAGCGCGGGATCGCTCAGCACTGAAGCTTTCTTT
CASSAGSLSTEAFF
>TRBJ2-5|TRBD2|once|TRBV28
TGTGCCAGCAGTCTAATTGGACTAGCGGGGGGTCGAAAGACCCAGTACTTC
CASSLIGLAGGRKTQYF
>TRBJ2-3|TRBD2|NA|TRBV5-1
TGCGCCAGCAGCTTTGGGACTAGCGGGTTCTTCACAGATACGCAGTATTTT
CASSFGTSGFFTDTQYF